These 9 T cell receptor beta chains came from one sample sequenced in a study of T cells in tuberculosis. The table came from immunoSEQ multiplex PCR; TCRdb's copy has only in-frame clones and leaves some out. This sample has tens of thousands of clones; around nine tenths occur once, and the top ten carry about 17%. Sample: PBMCs. These receptor sequences come from a donor between 10 and 35 years old with latent tuberculosis or without tuberculosis infection. Some clones in this sample may be carry-over from other donors' samples.

The rearrangement uses TRBV14 and TRBJ2-2, with TRBD2 as a possible D gene (6 bases). V lost 8 bases and J 4 bases, leaving 11 bases between the germline ends. CDR1 is SGHDN and CDR2 is FVKESK in the germline V gene. The CDR3 totals 13 residues. In DNA, the CDR3 is TGTGCCAGCGGGAGGACGGGCACCGGGGAGCTGTTTTTT. It is translated as CASGRTGTGELFF.

The rearrangement links TRBV7-9 to TRBJ1-2; unclear D gene. Germline V CDR1 and CDR2: SEHNR, FQNEAQ (reference sequence). V lost 2 bases and J lost 6, with 10 bases in between. The CDR3 is 13 amino acids. In DNA, the CDR3 is TGTGCCAGCAGCTTAATAGATACGCATGGCTACACCTTC. Translated, it gives CASSLIDTHGYTF.

The chain combines TRBV9 with TRBJ2-2; a possible D gene is TRBD2 (7 bases). V gave up 4 bases and J gave up 2 bases, with 15 bases separating them. CDR3 length: 16 amino acids. Germline values: CDR1 SGDLS, CDR2 YYNGEE. The CDR3: CASSRLGGVNTGELFF. CDR3 in DNA: TGTGCCAGCAGCCGGCTAGGGGGGGTCAACACCGGGGAGCTGTTTTTT. The variable domain in full, with the rest retrieved from reference TRBV9 and TRBJ2-2, is DSGVTQTPKHLITATGQRVTLRCSPRSGDLSVYWYQQSLDQGLQFLIQYYNGEERAKGNILERFSAQQFPDLHSELNLSSLELGDSALYFCASSRLGGVNTGELFFGEGSRLTVL.

This clone was seen a few times. The chain couples TRBV4-1 to TRBJ2-1, with 11 positions matching TRBD2. CDR3 length: 17 amino acids. Germline CDR1 reads MGHRA; CDR2 reads YSYEKL. V dropped 4 bases and J dropped 7; count of bases not matched to a gene: 12. CDR3 DNA sequence: TGCGCCAGCAGCCGGGGAGGACTAGCGGGCCTGGGGAATGAGCAGTTCTTC. This translates into CASSRGGLAGLGNEQFF.

The chain links TRBV4-3 to TRBJ2-1, with D maybe TRBD2 (6 bases). Germline V gene lookup returns CDR1 LGHNA and CDR2 YSLEER. The CDR3 is 14 amino acids. V gave up 4 bases and J gave up 7 bases, with 14 bases separating them. The CDR3 sequence: CASSRVLAWNEQFF. CDR3 in DNA: TGCGCCAGCAGCCGAGTGCTAGCGTGGAATGAGCAGTTCTTC.

The chain joins TRBV5-1 to TRBJ2-7; 8 nucleotides match TRBD1. V lost 0 bases, J lost 9 bases, and 8 bases stayed unmatched. The germline V gene encodes CDR1 SGHRS and CDR2 YFSETQ. The CDR3 is 14 amino acids. CDR3 DNA: TGCGCCAGCAGCTTGGAGTCAGGGGGCTTGGGGCAGTACTTC. Residues: CASSLESGGLGQYF.

The chain uses TRBV6-5 and TRBJ2-1; possible D gene TRBD1, 6 bases. The CDR3 consists of 13 residues. Germline V gene data show CDR1 as MNHEY and CDR2 as SVGAGI. Trimming removed 0 bases at V and 12 bases at J, with 12 bases between. In DNA form, the CDR3 reads TGTGCCAGCAGTTACTCGACAGGACGCCGGCAGTTCTTC. The encoded protein is CASSYSTGRRQFF.

The chain links TRBV7-8 to TRBJ1-1, with 9 bases identical to TRBD1. This CDR3 is built from 15 residues. Germline V gene lookup returns CDR1 SGHVS and CDR2 FQNEAQ. J gave up 3 bases and V 5 bases, and 7 bases lay outside the gene matches. The CDR3 loop reads CASSLLGQGHTEAFF. The CDR3 DNA reads as TGTGCCAGCAGCCTTTTGGGACAGGGTCACACTGAAGCTTTCTTT.

This clone was recorded a few times. This chain connects TRBV11-2 to TRBJ2-1, with TRBD2 identical over 11 bases. V lost 1 base to trimming and J lost 9 bases; unmatched junction nucleotides: 5. CDR3 length: 15 amino acids. The germline V gene encodes CDR1 SGHAT and CDR2 FQNNGV. The CDR3 region is CASSLVAGGSGEQFF. CDR3 nucleotides: TGTGCCAGCAGCTTAGTAGCGGGGGGGTCCGGTGAGCAGTTCTTC.